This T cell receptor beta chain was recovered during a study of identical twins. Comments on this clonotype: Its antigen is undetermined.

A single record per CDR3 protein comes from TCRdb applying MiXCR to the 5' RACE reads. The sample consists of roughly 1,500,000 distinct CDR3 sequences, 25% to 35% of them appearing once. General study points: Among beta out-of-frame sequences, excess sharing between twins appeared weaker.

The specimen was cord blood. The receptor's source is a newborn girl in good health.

CDR3 region: CASSVARNEQFF. The CDR3 nucleotides read TGTGCCAGCAGCGTAGCCCGGAATGAGCAGTTCTTC. This chain connects TRBV9 to TRBJ2-1; no clear D gene. This CDR3 has 12 amino acids. Trimming removed 0 bases at V and 7 bases at J, with 5 bases between. Looked up from germline, CDR1 is SGDLS and CDR2 is YYNGEE. Full variable domain (outside the CDR3, taken from reference TRBV9 and TRBJ2-1): DSGVTQTPKHLITATGQRVTLRCSPRSGDLSVYWYQQSLDQGLQFLIQYYNGEERAKGNILERFSAQQFPDLHSELNLSSLELGDSALYFCASSVARNEQFFGPGTRLTVL.